This TCR beta chain stems from a study of control samples from healthy donors and cancer patients. TCRdb's copy holds only in-frame clones and misses some; the assay was immunoSEQ multiplex PCR. The sample holds about 160,000 clones, around nine tenths seen once. The CDR3 totals 16 residues. V gene TRBV21-1 combines with J gene TRBJ2-5; the listed D gene, TRBD2, was not tested against the DNA. TRBV21-1 is a known pseudogene. Sequenced input: blood. The clonotype was recovered from a woman in her 30s in good health. CDR3 nucleotides: TGTGCCAGCAGCATGCTAGGGCGGGCAGTTATGGAGACCCAGTACTTC. This sequence encodes CASSMLGRAVMETQYF.